This T cell receptor beta chain was recorded in a study of T-cell memory formation after mild COVID-19 (dated by TCRdb to the early 2020s). Background for the entire study: Most TCR sequence clusters were specific to one of the two donors. The cohort was made up of two young adult volunteers, one female and one male, who were previously healthy. T-cell clones expanding and contracting after mild COVID-19 in a couple of donors were tracked by longitudinal TCRalpha and TCRbeta repertoire sequencing. The full study reports these points: Clones that contracted from day 15 to 85 showed balanced CD4/CD8 phenotypes, whereas a second wave of clones that expanded from day 15 to 37 leaned towards CD4+. The second-wave clones that peaked on day 37 were not confirmed to be SARS-CoV-2 specific. Some responding clones were detected in pre-infection memory, which suggested that pre-existing cross-reactive memory T cells had joined the SARS-CoV-2 response. Contracting CD4+ clones were located mainly in the CM and EM memory subsets, whereas CD8+ clones were found to be enriched in EMRA. Only two mild cases were covered by the study, and larger cohorts that include severe cases with pre-infection samples were considered necessary.

The run used an Illumina NovaSeq 6000. TCRalpha and TCRbeta cDNA libraries were built by 5'RACE with constant-segment primers, adding sample barcodes and unique molecular identifiers. Trizol reagent was used to extract RNA from every sample. The libraries were amplified in two PCR steps, and the second step added a second sample barcode and Illumina TruSeq adapters. Sequencing of the libraries was done on an Illumina NovaSeq, producing 2 x 150 bp paired-end reads. Under the source paper's analysis protocol: Demultiplexing of reads and collapsing into UMI-guided consensus sequences were performed with migec v1.2.7. Using mixcr v2.1.11, UMI consensuses were aligned to TRA and TRB V and J templates and then assembled into clonotypes. A clonotype was counted as expanded or contracted only when both edgeR and NoisET called the clonotype significant, with the noise models trained on biological replicates. edgeR calls used a false discovery rate-adjusted p below 0.01 and a log2 fold-change threshold of 1. As an exploratory analysis of dynamics, PCA with hierarchical clustering was applied to max-normalized trajectories of the 1000 most abundant clonotypes. Separately sequenced CD4+ and CD8+ repertoires were used to assign the CD4 or CD8 phenotype of responding clones. TCRdb trimmed the raw reads at Q25, called clones with MiXCR and kept productive beta chains. Rows merge per CDR3 protein into single entries with the most common DNA and genes. The V and J calls come from TCRdb's annotation, not from the publication. Present in this sample are under 250,000 distinct CDR3 sequences, roughly 27% of which were seen just once. The ten largest clones represent approximately 10% of the sample.

PBMCs were isolated by Ficoll-Paque density gradient centrifugation. In its sample, this clonotype was seen a few times. Its antigen has not been determined. No qualities accompany the bases; no much larger clone lies one base away. The CDR3 measures 15 amino acids from cysteine to phenylalanine. CDR3 DNA only is kept here, 45 bases in frame from base 1. Trimming accounts for 6 bases at V and 3 bases at J, while the number of junction bases matched to no gene is 8. The clonotype was recovered from an adult woman who had mild COVID-19 (a few samples of this study predate the infection). The sample titles of this study are shuffled in the database, so cell type and time point are left out; the donor was told from shared clones. The rearranged segments are TRBV12-3 or TRBV12-4 and TRBJ1-1; TRBD1 fits 9 bases in the junction. The sequencing sample was made of PBMCs or a T cell subset sorted from them (not recorded which). Read as DNA, the sequence is TGTGCCAGCAGGGAAGGGACAGGGAGGGACACTGAAGCTTTCTTT. This yields the protein CASREGTGRDTEAFF.